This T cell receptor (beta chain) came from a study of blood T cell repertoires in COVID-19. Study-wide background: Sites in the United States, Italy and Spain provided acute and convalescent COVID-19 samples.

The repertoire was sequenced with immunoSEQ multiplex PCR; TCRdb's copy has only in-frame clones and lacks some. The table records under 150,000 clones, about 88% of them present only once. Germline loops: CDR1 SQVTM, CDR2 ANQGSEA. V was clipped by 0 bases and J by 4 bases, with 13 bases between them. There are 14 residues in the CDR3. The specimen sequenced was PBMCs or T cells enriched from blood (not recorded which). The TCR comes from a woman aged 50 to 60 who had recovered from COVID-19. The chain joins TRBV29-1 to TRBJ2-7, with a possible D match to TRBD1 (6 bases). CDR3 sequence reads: CSVEDRGRGYEQYF. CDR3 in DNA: TGCAGCGTTGAAGATCGGGGCAGGGGTTACGAGCAGTACTTC.